This passage covers 7 T cell receptor beta chains from one sample sequenced in a study of CD8 T cells in Susac syndrome. RNA amounts of about 0.45 to 1 ug underwent reverse transcription with random hexamers. TCRdb ran MiXCR on the immunoSEQ multiplex PCR reads and lists one entry per CDR3 protein. The sample includes around 200,000 distinct CDR3 sequences, more than 85% of them seen just once. Sequencing was performed on CD4+ T cells from PBMCs. The receptors were sampled from a human donor with multiple sclerosis.

The rearrangement links TRBV7-2 to TRBJ2-3; 8 bases align to TRBD1. With 5 bases clipped from V and 2 bases from J, the junction kept 9 bases outside the gene matches. Germline assignment: CDR1 SGHTA and CDR2 FQGNSA. The length of the CDR3 is 16 residues. The DNA for the CDR3 is TGTGCCAGCAGCCGTGTCAGGGGGCAATCCACAGATACGCAGTATTTT. Amino acids: CASSRVRGQSTDTQYF. Filled out from reference TRBV7-2 and TRBJ2-3, the complete variable domain reads GAGVSQSPSNKVTEKGKDVELRCDPISGHTALYWYRQSLGQGLEFLIYFQGNSAPDKSGLPSDRFSAERTGGSVSTLTIQRTQQEDSAVYLCASSRVRGQSTDTQYFGPGTRLTVL.

The J gene is TRBJ1-1, the V gene TRBV15; D is unresolved. CDR1 is LNHNV and CDR2 is YYDKDF in the germline V gene (reference sequence). Trimming removed 3 bases from V and 4 bases from J, with 3 bases in between. CDR3 length: 11 amino acids. The DNA of the CDR3 is TGTGCCACCAGCAGTTTCACTGAAGCTTTCTTT. Translation: CATSSFTEAFF. Full variable domain (rest looked up from reference TRBV15 and TRBJ1-1): DAMVIQNPRYQVTQFGKPVTLSCSQTLNHNVMYWYQQKSSQAPKLLFHYYDKDFNNEADTPDNFQSRRPNTSFCFLDIRSPGLGDTAMYLCATSSFTEAFFGQGTRLTVV.

DNA for the CDR3: TGCAGTGCTATGAGGGAGGGGGGCCTGTTCTACACCTTC. Its translation is CSAMREGGLFYTF. The chain carries TRBV20-1 and TRBJ1-2; D is possibly TRBD1 (6 bases). V was trimmed by 4 bases and J by 10 bases, leaving 19 bases between them. The CDR3 is made up of 13 amino acids. Germline V gene lookup returns CDR1 DFQATT and CDR2 SNEGSKA (reference sequence).

The genes are TRBV2 and TRBJ1-5; D remains ambiguous. Germline V CDR1 and CDR2: SNHLY, FYNNEI. The CDR3 spans 18 residues. V was shortened by 0 bases and J by 4 bases, with 19 bases between the two germline ends. As DNA, the CDR3 is TGTGCCAGCAGTGAAGCGCCAGAGACGGGTATCAGGAATCAGCCCCAGCATTTT. It specifies CASSEAPETGIRNQPQHF.

The CDR3 region has the DNA TGTGCCTGGAGTTCCGGGATCGCTGAAGCTTTCTTT. Encoded protein: CAWSSGIAEAFF. This sequence joins TRBV30 and TRBJ1-1; D ambiguous. Germline CDR1 is GTSNPN and CDR2 is SVGIG (reference sequence). CDR3 length: 12 amino acids. Trimming took 2 bases from V and 6 from J, leaving 10 bases between them. The full variable domain, with the rest looked up from reference TRBV30 and TRBJ1-1, is SQTIHQWPATLVQPVGSPLSLECTVEGTSNPNLYWYRQAAGRGLQLLFYSVGIGQISSEVPQNLSASRPQDRQFILSSKKLLLSDSGFYLCAWSSGIAEAFFGQGTRLTVV.

This chain connects TRBV3-1 to TRBJ1-1; D is perhaps TRBD1 (5 bases). The V gene lost 2 bases and the J gene lost 3 bases, with 10 bases spanning the gap. Looked up from germline, CDR1 is LGHDT and CDR2 is YNNKEL (reference sequence). The CDR3 is 14 amino acids. CDR3 in amino acids: CASSQNGGYTEAFF. The CDR3 region has the DNA TGTGCCAGCAGCCAAAACGGGGGTTACACTGAAGCTTTCTTT. The full variable domain, with the rest looked up from reference TRBV3-1 and TRBJ1-1, is DTAVSQTPKYLVTQMGNDKSIKCEQNLGHDTMYWYKQDSKKFLKIMFSYNNKELIINETVPNRFSPKSPDKAHLNLHINSLELGDSAVYFCASSQNGGYTEAFFGQGTRLTVV.

This chain connects TRBV30 to TRBJ1-5; a possible D gene is TRBD1 (6 bases). The V and J ends lost 1 base and 3 bases respectively, with 10 bases between them. CDR1 GTSNPN and CDR2 SVGIG come from the germline V gene (reference sequence). The CDR3 spans 14 residues. CDR3 region: CAWSGGQFNQPQHF. CDR3 DNA: TGTGCCTGGAGTGGAGGACAGTTCAATCAGCCCCAGCATTTT.